The 29 T cell receptor beta chains given below trace back to one sample, sequenced in a study of blood T cell repertoires in COVID-19. Produced via immunoSEQ multiplex PCR; TCRdb's table is partial and in-frame only. The data contain about 360,000 clones, 86% of them singletons. Sequencing was carried out using peripheral blood. The receptors were sampled from a woman aged 55-69 years with COVID-19, enrolled during active disease.

The rearrangement uses TRBV5-4 and TRBJ1-1; 7 nucleotides line up with TRBD1. The CDR3 is 13 amino acids. Germline assignment: CDR1 SGHNT and CDR2 YYREEE (reference sequence). J was trimmed by 7 bases and V by 2 bases; bases with no gene match: 5. Here the CDR3 DNA reads TGTGCCAGCAGCTTTGCTGGACAGGATGAAGCTTTCTTT. Its translation is CASSFAGQDEAFF.

The chain is built from TRBV7-9 and TRBJ2-2; D is undetermined. The CDR3 covers 12 residues. The ends were cut back, 2 bases at V and 8 bases at J, with 6 bases in the middle. CDR1 is SEHNR, CDR2 FQNEAQ, per germline (reference sequence). The CDR3 protein is CASSLPPGELFF. In DNA, the CDR3 is TGTGCCAGCAGCTTACCCCCGGGGGAGCTGTTTTTT.

The chain links TRBV7-7 to TRBJ2-7; TRBD1 matches 7 bases. Germline CDR1 SSHAT, CDR2 FNYEAQ (reference sequence). The CDR3 spans 14 residues. The trim removed 5 bases at V and 2 bases at J, leaving 6 bases unmatched. CDR3 in DNA: TGTGCCAGCAGCCCTAGGACAGGCGCCTACGAGCAGTACTTC. It yields the protein CASSPRTGAYEQYF.

V usage is TRBV11-2 and J usage is TRBJ2-7; D remains unclear. CDR3 length: 14 amino acids. V dropped 5 bases and J dropped 1 base, with 12 bases sitting between them. Germline V gene data show CDR1 as SGHAT and CDR2 as FQNNGV. This CDR3 reads CASSPTDGSYEQYF. CDR3 nucleotide sequence: TGTGCCAGCAGCCCAACAGATGGTTCCTACGAGCAGTACTTC.

The chain joins TRBV21-1 to TRBJ2-5; TRBD1, the table's D call, lacks a check against the DNA. TRBV21-1 is tagged as a pseudogene. The CDR3 spans 12 residues. In nucleotides, the CDR3 is TGTGCCATGGAGGACAGCCAAGAGACCCAGTACTTC. Translated: CAMEDSQETQYF.

V is TRBV30 and J is TRBJ1-2, with 10 nucleotides matching TRBD1. CDR1 is GTSNPN, CDR2 SVGIG, per germline (reference sequence). CDR3 length equals 15 residues. V dropped 2 bases and J dropped 7; count of bases not matched to a gene: 10. The CDR3 sequence is CAWSHGDRGKSGYTF. CDR3 nucleotide sequence: TGTGCCTGGAGTCACGGGGACAGGGGTAAGAGTGGCTACACCTTC.

The chain couples TRBV3-1 (or the pseudogene TRBV3-2) to TRBJ2-5; 11 nucleotides agree with TRBD1. This CDR3 comprises 15 residues. Per germline, CDR1 LGHDT and CDR2 YNNKEL (reference sequence). V shed 1 base, J shed 4 bases, and the junction held 2 bases outside the gene matches. The CDR3: CASSQGTGGRETQYF. DNA for the CDR3: TGTGCCAGCAGCCAAGGGACAGGGGGCAGAGAGACCCAGTACTTC.

The chain is built from TRBV18 and TRBJ1-5; 12 nucleotides agree with TRBD1. CDR1 KGHSH and CDR2 LQKENI come from the germline V gene. The CDR3 has 16 amino acids. Trimming took 4 bases from V and 6 from J; bases not matched to a gene: 7. The CDR3 nucleotides are TGTGCCAGCTCACTGACCGGGACAGGGGGCGGTCAGCCCCAGCATTTT. Amino acid sequence: CASSLTGTGGGQPQHF.

The CDR3 protein is CASRPGGTSTDTQYF. As DNA, the CDR3 is TGTGCCAGCAGGCCCGGGGGTACGAGCACAGATACGCAGTATTTT. The chain has TRBV6-5 and TRBJ2-3, with D possibly matching TRBD2 (6 bases). V lost 6 bases to trimming and J lost 0 bases, with 13 bases between them. The V gene's germline CDR1 is MNHEY and CDR2 SVGAGI. The CDR3 runs to 15 residues.

The chain links TRBV5-8 to TRBJ2-1, with TRBD2 matching 9 bases. Per the germline V gene, CDR1 is SGHTS and CDR2 is YDEGEE. The CDR3 loop spans 14 amino acids. The junction had 3 bases not matched to a gene; V was cut back by 4 bases and J by 4 bases. DNA for the CDR3: TGTGCCAGCAGCCGCGGGGGGGCGTACAATGAGCAGTTCTTC. Its translation: CASSRGGAYNEQFF. Drawing the rest from reference TRBV5-8 and TRBJ2-1, the complete variable domain is EAGVTQSPTHLIKTRGQQATLRCSPISGHTSVYWYQQALGLGLQFLLWYDEGEERNRGNFPPRFSGRQFPNYSSELNVNALELEDSALYLCASSRGGAYNEQFFGPGTRLTVL.

The chain has TRBV29-1 and TRBJ2-1; tentative D call: TRBD2 (5 bases). The CDR3 totals 15 residues. Germline V gene lookup returns CDR1 SQVTM and CDR2 ANQGSEA. The germline V and J ends were trimmed by 4 bases and 0 bases, with 13 bases remaining between them. The CDR3 DNA sequence: TGCAGCGTTGGGTCATGGACTGGCTCCTACAATGAGCAGTTCTTC. It encodes CSVGSWTGSYNEQFF.

The rearrangement joins TRBV6-2 or TRBV6-3 to TRBJ2-5, with 8 bases lining up with TRBD2. The CDR3 has 14 residues. Germline V gene lookup returns CDR1 MNHEY and CDR2 SVGEGT. With 2 bases clipped from V and 4 bases from J, the junction kept 3 bases outside the gene matches. The CDR3 is CASSYGGGLETQYF. The CDR3, as DNA: TGTGCCAGCAGTTACGGCGGGGGGCTAGAGACCCAGTACTTC.

A word on this clone: This specimen includes other DNA sequences encoding the same CDR3. This rearrangement joins TRBV30 to TRBJ1-1, with D tentatively TRBD1 (6 bases). The CDR3 has 13 amino acids. Trimming took off 3 bases at V and 3 bases at J, with 11 bases between the two ends. Germline lookup yields CDR1 GTSNPN and CDR2 SVGIG (reference sequence). CDR3 residues: CAWSLTGDTEAFF. CDR3 in DNA: TGTGCCTGGAGCCTGACAGGCGACACTGAAGCTTTCTTT.

This chain uses TRBV19 with TRBJ1-4; D remains unclear. This CDR3 has 14 amino acids. Trimming removed 7 bases from V and 8 bases from J, with 17 bases in between. Germline V gives CDR1 LNHDA, CDR2 SQIVND (reference sequence). CDR3 sequence: CASKGPGGWEKLFF. CDR3 in DNA: TGTGCCAGTAAAGGGCCCGGAGGTTGGGAAAAACTGTTTTTT.

The V and J genes are TRBV11-3 and TRBJ2-3; the D gene is possibly TRBD2 (6 bases). V was pared by 5 bases and J by 4 bases, with 22 bases between. The CDR3 consists of 17 residues. The germline CDR1 and CDR2 sequences are SGHNT and YENEEA. The chain's CDR3 is CASSTLDYRTDADTQYF. CDR3 sequence (DNA): TGTGCCAGCAGCACTCTGGACTACAGAACGGATGCAGATACGCAGTATTTT.

This clone was detected a few times. The V gene is TRBV5-1, the J gene TRBJ1-6, with unresolved D. The CDR3 is made up of 16 amino acids. Germline CDR1 reads SGHRS; CDR2 reads YFSETQ. The V and J ends lost 0 bases and 10 bases respectively, with 17 bases between them. The CDR3 spells CASSLEYGQGESPLHF. The CDR3 coding sequence is TGCGCCAGCAGCTTGGAATATGGCCAAGGAGAGTCACCCCTCCACTTT.

The chain recombines TRBV5-1 with TRBJ2-7; TRBD2 matches at 7 bases. The junction had 5 bases not matched to a gene; V was cut back by 0 bases and J by 5 bases. In germline, CDR1 is SGHRS, CDR2 YFSETQ. This CDR3 spans 14 amino acids. CDR3 region: CASSLAQGRDEQYF. In nucleotides, the CDR3 is TGCGCCAGCAGCTTGGCCCAAGGGAGGGACGAGCAGTACTTC.

V gene TRBV30 combines with J gene TRBJ2-3; TRBD1 matches at 11 bases. CDR3 size: 14 residues. Germline CDR1 GTSNPN, CDR2 SVGIG (reference sequence). V lost 2 bases and J lost 6; bases outside the gene matches: 4. DNA for the CDR3: TGTGCCTGGAGTTTCGGGGACAGGGGGGATACGCAGTATTTT. Protein sequence: CAWSFGDRGDTQYF.

In its sample, this clone was seen once. V usage is TRBV10-3 and J usage is TRBJ2-3; tentative D call: TRBD2 (6 bases). Germline V gene sequence: CDR1 ENHRY, CDR2 SYGVKD. The CDR3 runs 16 residues. Trimming stripped 1 base from V and 1 base from J, with 12 bases between. CDR3 DNA sequence: TGTGCCATCAGTGAGTTGGCTGAGCGGGGCACAGATACGCAGTATTTT. Protein: CAISELAERGTDTQYF.

The rearrangement uses TRBV5-6 and TRBJ2-7; no firm D call. Germline loops: CDR1 SGHDT, CDR2 YYEEEE. This CDR3 contains 13 residues. V was trimmed by 1 base and J by 0 bases, leaving 5 bases between them. The DNA of the CDR3 is TGTGCCAGCAGCTTGAGCCCCTCCTACGAGCAGTACTTC. This codes for CASSLSPSYEQYF.

The V gene is TRBV5-6, the J gene TRBJ2-7; 10 bases map to TRBD1. After removal of 2 bases from V and 5 bases from J, the junction contained 10 bases not matched to a gene. The CDR3 is 16 residues long. Germline V CDR1 and CDR2: SGHDT, YYEEEE. In DNA, the CDR3 is TGTGCCAGCAGCTTTCCGACCGGGACAGGGGAAAACGAGCAGTACTTC. This translates into CASSFPTGTGENEQYF.

The chain links TRBV10-3 to TRBJ2-5, with 8 bases fitting TRBD1. The CDR3 covers 15 residues. V gave up 6 bases and J gave up 4 bases; unmatched junction bases: 10. Looked up from germline, CDR1 is ENHRY and CDR2 is SYGVKD. The CDR3, as DNA: TGTGCCATCAGCCCGGACAGGGTAATAGGAGAGACCCAGTACTTC. Its translation is CAISPDRVIGETQYF.

J is TRBJ1-2 and V is TRBV7-3; the match to TRBD1 covers 9 bases. The CDR3 spans 13 residues. CDR1 and CDR2 (germline): SGHTA, FQGTGA. V was clipped by 4 bases and J by 8 bases; unmatched bases: 5. Here the CDR3 reads CASSSQGAQGYTF. The CDR3 coding sequence is TGTGCCAGCAGCTCACAGGGGGCGCAAGGCTACACCTTC.

The chain links TRBV27 to TRBJ1-6; TRBD1 matches at 8 bases. J was trimmed by 7 bases and V by 6 bases; bases with no gene match: 14. The germline CDR1 and CDR2 sequences are MNHEY and SMNVEV (reference sequence). The CDR3 totals 17 residues. For the CDR3, the DNA is TGTGCCAGCAGACCCTACGGACAGGGATCGGGAAATTCACCCCTCCACTTT. Protein: CASRPYGQGSGNSPLHF.

The genes are TRBV9 and TRBJ1-2; tentatively, D is TRBD1 (5 bases). Looked up from germline, CDR1 is SGDLS and CDR2 is YYNGEE. Trimming removed 0 bases at V and 2 bases at J, with 14 bases between. The CDR3 sequence is 16 residues long. The chain's CDR3 is CASSVGGQSKNYGYTF. The CDR3 bases are TGTGCCAGCAGCGTAGGGGGCCAGTCCAAAAACTATGGCTACACCTTC.

This chain uses TRBV19 with TRBJ2-2, with 10 bases that match TRBD2. Trimming cost V 4 bases and J 5 bases; bases outside gene matches: 7. The CDR3 runs 16 residues. Germline values: CDR1 LNHDA, CDR2 SQIVND (reference sequence). CDR3 in DNA: TGTGCCAGTAGTAGCTCTAGCGGGGGTTTGACCGGGGAGCTGTTTTTT. Its protein is CASSSSSGGLTGELFF.

The CDR3 nucleotides read TGCGCCAGCAGCCGACGGGATCTGAACACCGGGGAGCTGTTTTTT. Amino acid sequence: CASSRRDLNTGELFF. The gene calls are TRBV4-1 and TRBJ2-2, with TRBD2 as a possible D gene (5 bases). CDR1 and CDR2 from the germline V gene are MGHRA and YSYEKL. CDR3 length: 15 amino acids. Trimming cost V 4 bases and J 1 base, with 10 bases left between them.

This chain joins TRBV7-9 and TRBJ1-3, with D possibly matching TRBD1 (5 bases). Germline V gives CDR1 SEHNR, CDR2 FQNEAQ (reference sequence). This CDR3 has 16 amino acids. With 2 bases removed from V and 3 bases from J, the gap between germline ends came to 14 bases. The chain's CDR3 is CASSLSQTVNGNTIYF. The DNA for the CDR3 is TGTGCCAGCAGCTTATCGCAGACAGTTAATGGAAACACCATATATTTT. Looking up the rest from reference TRBV7-9 and TRBJ1-3 gives the full variable domain: DTGVSQNPRHKITKRGQNVTFRCDPISEHNRLYWYRQTLGQGPEFLTYFQNEAQLEKSRLLSDRFSAERPKGSFSTLEIQRTEQGDSAMYLCASSLSQTVNGNTIYFGEGSWLTVV.

A note on this clone: One end of the junction fails to match germline, which may point to a read error. The chain joins TRBV3-1 (or the pseudogene TRBV3-2) to TRBJ2-5; D may be TRBD2 (6 bases). The CDR3 sequence is 16 residues long. Germline CDR1 reads LGHDT; CDR2 reads YNNKEL (reference sequence). The CDR3 is CASNQARLGPQETQYF. Here the CDR3 DNA reads TGTGCCAGCAACCAAGCCAGACTAGGACCCCAAGAGACCCAGTACTTC.